Each of the 12 T cell receptor beta chains below was sequenced from the same sample in a study of T cell repertoires in cytomegalovirus infection. Each CDR3 protein gets one entry after TCRdb re-called the reads with MiXCR. The top ten hold roughly two fifths of the sample, which has around 500,000 distinct CDR3 sequences, roughly 46% seen once. Their target antigens are unknown. The sequencing used cultured PBMCs, collected from culture after CMV antigen stimulation. The source is a human donor in good health (CMV status not recorded). Some clones in this sample may be carry-over from other donors' samples.

This clonotype was seen once. The chain joins TRBV2 to TRBJ2-1; no reliable D call. This CDR3 is 11 amino acids long. V was trimmed by 3 bases and J by 12 bases, leaving 9 bases between them. Looked up from germline, CDR1 is SNHLY and CDR2 is FYNNEI. DNA of the CDR3: TGTGCCAGCAGTGAGATAGCCCTGCAGTTCTTC. Translated, it gives CASSEIALQFF.

This clonotype has only a few counts. The DNA for the CDR3 is TGTGCCAGCAGCGACCCGGGACCCTCTGGGGCCAACGTCCTGACTTTC. This encodes CASSDPGPSGANVLTF. The gene calls are TRBV6-1 and TRBJ2-6; either TRBD1 or TRBD2 may fit D (5 bases each). CDR3 size: 16 residues. Trimming took off 6 bases at V and 0 bases at J, with 12 bases between the two ends. Per germline, CDR1 MNHNS and CDR2 SASEGT.

V gene TRBV28 combines with J gene TRBJ1-2; tentatively, D is TRBD1 (5 bases). Germline V gene sequence: CDR1 MDHEN, CDR2 SYDVKM. The V and J ends lost 5 bases and 0 bases respectively, with 13 bases between them. This CDR3 is 15 amino acids long. The CDR3 loop reads CASSPQVKANYGYTF. For the CDR3, the DNA is TGTGCCAGCAGTCCACAGGTTAAAGCTAACTATGGCTACACCTTC.

The gene calls are TRBV27 and TRBJ2-1; possibly TRBD2 for D (7 bases). The germline V gene has CDR1 MNHEY and CDR2 SMNVEV (reference sequence). V gave up 7 bases and J gave up 3 bases, with 13 bases separating them. This CDR3 is built from 14 residues. CDR3 in DNA: TGTGCCAGCATCCGGGGGGCCCTCTACAATGAGCAGTTCTTC. Its translation: CASIRGALYNEQFF.

Ten or more counts support this clonotype. The V call is TRBV7-2, the J call TRBJ2-3, with 7 bases that match TRBD2. V lost 1 base, J lost 1 base, and 5 bases stayed unmatched. The CDR3 length is 16 residues. Germline V lookup: CDR1 SGHTA, CDR2 FQGNSA. The CDR3 DNA sequence: TGTGCCAGCAGCTTAGTTGGGGAGGGAGGCACAGATACGCAGTATTTT. This gives the protein CASSLVGEGGTDTQYF.

The chain has TRBV6-2 or TRBV6-3 and TRBJ2-1; 12 nucleotides line up with TRBD2. Trimming took 5 bases from V and 0 from J; bases not matched to a gene: 2. CDR3 length: 16 amino acids. The germline V gene has CDR1 MNHEY and CDR2 SVGEGT. CDR3 nucleotides: TGTGCCAGCAGTCGGACTAGCGGGATCTCCTACAATGAGCAGTTCTTC. As protein: CASSRTSGISYNEQFF.

The V and J genes are TRBV7-2 and TRBJ2-7, with D tentatively TRBD1 (5 bases). Trimming removed 3 bases from V and 3 bases from J, with 12 bases in between. CDR1 and CDR2 (germline): SGHTA, FQGNSA. The CDR3 consists of 14 residues. The CDR3 sequence: CASSFGTGIYEQYF. In DNA form, the CDR3 reads TGTGCCAGCAGCTTCGGCACAGGTATCTACGAGCAGTACTTC.

The CDR3 here is CASGLAGGYNEQFF. The CDR3 bases are TGTGCCAGCGGATTAGCGGGGGGCTACAATGAGCAGTTCTTC. V and J are TRBV11-2 and TRBJ2-1, with 10 positions matching TRBD2. The CDR3 consists of 14 residues. The ends lost 8 bases at V and 3 bases at J; junction bases unmatched: 4. Looked up from germline, CDR1 is SGHAT and CDR2 is FQNNGV. The whole variable domain, remainder taken from reference TRBV11-2 and TRBJ2-1, is EAGVAQSPRYKIIEKRQSVAFWCNPISGHATLYWYQQILGQGPKLLIQFQNNGVVDDSQLPKDRFSAERLKGVDSTLKIQPAKLEDSAVYLCASGLAGGYNEQFFGPGTRLTVL.

This chain connects TRBV7-2 to TRBJ2-7; 13 positions agree with TRBD2. This CDR3 is 15 amino acids long. Losses at the gene ends were 6 bases for V and 2 bases for J; bases not matched to a gene: 4. Germline loops: CDR1 SGHTA, CDR2 FQGNSA. For the CDR3, the DNA is TGTGCCAGCAGGTTACTAGCGGGAGGGCCCTACGAGCAGTACTTC. Translated: CASRLLAGGPYEQYF.

In its sample, this clonotype was seen a few times. CDR3 sequence reads: CASSFTWTDTQYF. The DNA of the CDR3 is TGTGCCAGCAGCTTCACCTGGACAGATACGCAGTATTTT. This chain joins TRBV11-2 and TRBJ2-3; D is unresolved. This CDR3 spans 13 amino acids. Germline CDR1 SGHAT, CDR2 FQNNGV. Trimming stripped 3 bases from V and 3 bases from J, with 7 bases between.

This clonotype was detected only once. The chain carries TRBV28 and TRBJ1-5; possibly TRBD1 for D (5 bases). The germline gives CDR1 MDHEN, CDR2 SYDVKM. CDR3 length equals 13 residues. The V and J ends lost 6 bases and 6 bases respectively, with 12 bases between them. CDR3 coding DNA: TGTGCCAGCAGATGGGGGGGAGGTCAGCCCCAGCATTTT. It codes for CASRWGGGQPQHF. Full variable domain (remainder filled in from reference TRBV28 and TRBJ1-5): DVKVTQSSRYLVKRTGEKVFLECVQDMDHENMFWYRQDPGLGLRLIYFSYDVKMKEKGDIPEGYSVSREKKERFSLILESASTNQTSMYLCASRWGGGQPQHFGDGTRLSIL.

The chain carries TRBV7-6 and TRBJ1-3; possible D gene TRBD1, 5 bases. Germline values: CDR1 SGHVS, CDR2 FNYEAQ. The CDR3 has 14 residues. V shed 6 bases and J shed 0 bases, with 9 bases lying between them. CDR3 in DNA: TGTGCCAGCAGTTGGGACGGCTCTGGAAACACCATATATTTT. Its translation is CASSWDGSGNTIYF.